This T cell receptor beta chain was obtained from a study of graft-versus-host responses after intestinal transplantation. Study as a whole: Grafts were multivisceral, liver-intestinal, or isolated intestinal. Every one of the recipients received anti-thymocyte globulin induction and afterwards took tacrolimus and steroids for three to four years. Study results and caveats: Allograft clonal ratios (graft-versus-host to host-versus-graft) were high in patients who had graft-donor T cell macrochimerism.

Of note for this clone: What it recognizes is unknown.

The CDR3 contains 11 residues. CDR1 and CDR2 (germline): DFQATT, SNEGSKA (reference sequence). The ends were cut back, 3 bases at V and 7 bases at J, with 9 bases in the middle. Sequencing was performed with immunoSEQ multiplex PCR; in TCRdb, only in-frame clones are kept and a portion is missing. The sample contains about 24,000 clones, over 75% of which appear only once. The rearrangement joins TRBV20-1 to TRBJ1-1; D gene ambiguous. The sequences come from PBMCs, collected around 14 months after intestinal transplant. The origin of this receptor is a human patient who received an intestinal transplant, so some T cells may come from the graft donor. In DNA, the CDR3 is TGCAGTGCTAGTCGGGGAGGTGAAGCTTTCTTT. It translates to CSASRGGEAFF.